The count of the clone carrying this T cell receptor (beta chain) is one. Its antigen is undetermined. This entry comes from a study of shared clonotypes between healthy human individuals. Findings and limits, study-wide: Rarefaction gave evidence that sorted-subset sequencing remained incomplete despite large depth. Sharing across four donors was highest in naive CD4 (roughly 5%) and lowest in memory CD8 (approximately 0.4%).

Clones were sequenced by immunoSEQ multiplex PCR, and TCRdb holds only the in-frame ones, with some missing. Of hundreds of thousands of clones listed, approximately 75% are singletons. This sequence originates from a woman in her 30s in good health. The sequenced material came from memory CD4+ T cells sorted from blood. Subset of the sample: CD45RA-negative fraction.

DNA of the CDR3: TGCGCCAGCAGTCCTTACGCAGGGGGAGAGCAGTACTTC. This encodes CASSPYAGGEQYF. V usage is TRBV10-1 and J usage is TRBJ2-7, with TRBD1 identical over 7 bases. V lost 5 bases to trimming and J lost 7 bases; unmatched junction nucleotides: 8. This CDR3 is 13 amino acids long. The germline CDR1 and CDR2 sequences are WNHNN and SYGVQD (reference sequence).